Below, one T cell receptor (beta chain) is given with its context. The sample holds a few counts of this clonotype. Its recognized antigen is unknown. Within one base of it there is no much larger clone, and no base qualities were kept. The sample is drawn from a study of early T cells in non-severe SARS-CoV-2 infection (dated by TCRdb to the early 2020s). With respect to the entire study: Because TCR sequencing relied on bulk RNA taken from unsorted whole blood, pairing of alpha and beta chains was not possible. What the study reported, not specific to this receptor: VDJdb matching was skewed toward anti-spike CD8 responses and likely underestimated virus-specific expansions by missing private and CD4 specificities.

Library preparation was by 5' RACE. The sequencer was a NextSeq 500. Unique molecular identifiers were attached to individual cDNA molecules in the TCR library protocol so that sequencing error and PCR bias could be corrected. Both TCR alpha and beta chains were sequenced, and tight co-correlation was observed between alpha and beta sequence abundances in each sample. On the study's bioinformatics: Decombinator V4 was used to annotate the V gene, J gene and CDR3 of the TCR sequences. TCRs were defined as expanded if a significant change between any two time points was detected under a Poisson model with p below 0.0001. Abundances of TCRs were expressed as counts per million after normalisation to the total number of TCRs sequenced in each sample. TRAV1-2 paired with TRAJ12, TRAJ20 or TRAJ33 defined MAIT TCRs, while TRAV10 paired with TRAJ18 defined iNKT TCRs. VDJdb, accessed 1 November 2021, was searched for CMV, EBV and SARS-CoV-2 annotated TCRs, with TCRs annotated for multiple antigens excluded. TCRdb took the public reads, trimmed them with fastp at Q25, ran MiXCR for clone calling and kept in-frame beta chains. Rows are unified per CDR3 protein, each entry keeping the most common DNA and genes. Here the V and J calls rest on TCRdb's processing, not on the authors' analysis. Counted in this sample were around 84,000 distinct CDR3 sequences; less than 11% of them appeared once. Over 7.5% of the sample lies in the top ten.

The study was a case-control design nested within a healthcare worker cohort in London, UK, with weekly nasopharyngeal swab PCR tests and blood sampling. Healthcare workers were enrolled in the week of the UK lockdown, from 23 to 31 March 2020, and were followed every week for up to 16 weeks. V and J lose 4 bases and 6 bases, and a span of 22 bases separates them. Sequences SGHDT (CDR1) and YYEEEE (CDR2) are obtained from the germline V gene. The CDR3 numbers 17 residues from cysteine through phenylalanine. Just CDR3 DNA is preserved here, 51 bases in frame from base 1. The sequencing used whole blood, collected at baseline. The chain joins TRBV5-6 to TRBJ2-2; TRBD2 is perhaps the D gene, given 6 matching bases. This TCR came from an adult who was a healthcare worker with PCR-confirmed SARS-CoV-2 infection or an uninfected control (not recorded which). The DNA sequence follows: TGTGCCAGCAGCAGCCGGGAGCGCCGACGATTTGCCGGGGAGCTGTTTTTT. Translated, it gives CASSSRERRRFAGELFF. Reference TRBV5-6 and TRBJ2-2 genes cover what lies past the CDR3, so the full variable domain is DAGVTQSPTHLIKTRGQQVTLRCSPKSGHDTVSWYQQALGQGPQFIFQYYEEEERQRGNFPDRFSGHQFPNYSSELNVNALLLGDSALYLCASSSRERRRFAGELFFGEGSRLTVL.